This entry concerns a single T cell receptor (beta chain). The antigen remains undetermined. An end of the junction does not agree with germline; a read error may underlie this. Caucasian individuals from Russia who were healthy and aged roughly 6 to 95 acted as donors. This record belongs to a study of blood T cells in healthy people across ages. Study-wide results and limits: Roughly linear age-related decline in beta diversity appeared, significant by age approximately 41.

CDR1 and CDR2 (germline): SQVTM, ANQGSEA. The CDR3 spans 14 residues. Next came a second PCR, run for about 6 to 12 cycles, which used a sample-barcoded 5' primer along with a J-beta primer mix. Every sample gave at least 3 million paired-end reads containing CDR3. TCRdb independently ran MiXCR on the 5' RACE reads; one entry per CDR3 protein. The sample has about 1.4 million distinct CDR3 sequences; around 59% are singletons. Sequenced sample: blood. The chain recombines TRBV29-1 with TRBJ1-2; D is unclear. This sequence was found in a man aged 18 to 35 in good health. The DNA of the CDR3 is TGCAGCGCTGAAGATCTGGAGTGGGTTGATGGCTACACCTTC. Translation: CSAEDLEWVDGYTF.